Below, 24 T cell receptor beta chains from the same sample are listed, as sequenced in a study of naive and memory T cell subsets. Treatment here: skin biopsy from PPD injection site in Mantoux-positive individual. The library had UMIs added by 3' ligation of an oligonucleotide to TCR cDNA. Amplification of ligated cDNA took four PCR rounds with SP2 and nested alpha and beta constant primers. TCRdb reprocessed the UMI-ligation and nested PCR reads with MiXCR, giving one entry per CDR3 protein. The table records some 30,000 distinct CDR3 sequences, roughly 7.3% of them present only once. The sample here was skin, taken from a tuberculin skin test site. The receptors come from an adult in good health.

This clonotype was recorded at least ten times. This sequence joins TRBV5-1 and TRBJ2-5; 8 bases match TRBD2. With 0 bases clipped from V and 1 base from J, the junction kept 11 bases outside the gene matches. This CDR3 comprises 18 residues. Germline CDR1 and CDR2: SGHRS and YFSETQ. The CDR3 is CASSLAPLAGGPQETQYF. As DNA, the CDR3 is TGCGCCAGCAGCTTGGCCCCCCTCGCGGGGGGTCCCCAAGAGACCCAGTACTTC.

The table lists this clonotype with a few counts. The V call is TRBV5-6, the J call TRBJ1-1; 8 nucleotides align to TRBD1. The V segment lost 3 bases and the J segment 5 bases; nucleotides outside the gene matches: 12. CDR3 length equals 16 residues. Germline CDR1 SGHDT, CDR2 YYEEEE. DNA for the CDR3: TGTGCCAGCAGCTCCTCGGACAGGGCCCCGGGGACTGAAGCTTTCTTT. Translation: CASSSSDRAPGTEAFF.

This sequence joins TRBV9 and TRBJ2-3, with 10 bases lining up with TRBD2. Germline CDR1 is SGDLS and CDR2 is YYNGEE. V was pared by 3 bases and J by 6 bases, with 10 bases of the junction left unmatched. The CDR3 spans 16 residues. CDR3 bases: TGTGCCAGCAGCGCCCCTTCTAGCGGGGGAGCCGATACGCAGTATTTT. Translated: CASSAPSSGGADTQYF.

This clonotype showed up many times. The CDR3 loop reads CASSLVLQETQYF. CDR3 nucleotide sequence: TGCGCCAGCAGCTTGGTTTTACAAGAGACCCAGTACTTC. The chain couples TRBV5-1 to TRBJ2-5, with unresolved D. Between the trimmed V and J ends, which lost 0 bases and 2 bases, there was a span of 5 bases. The CDR3 has 13 amino acids. Germline-derived CDR1 and CDR2 are SGHRS and YFSETQ.

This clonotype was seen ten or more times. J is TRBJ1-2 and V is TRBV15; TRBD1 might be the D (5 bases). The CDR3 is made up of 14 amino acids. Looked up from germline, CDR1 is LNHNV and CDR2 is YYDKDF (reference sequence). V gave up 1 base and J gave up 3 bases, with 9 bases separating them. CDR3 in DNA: TGTGCCACCAGCAGAGTAGGGACGGACTATGGCTACACCTTC. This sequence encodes CATSRVGTDYGYTF.

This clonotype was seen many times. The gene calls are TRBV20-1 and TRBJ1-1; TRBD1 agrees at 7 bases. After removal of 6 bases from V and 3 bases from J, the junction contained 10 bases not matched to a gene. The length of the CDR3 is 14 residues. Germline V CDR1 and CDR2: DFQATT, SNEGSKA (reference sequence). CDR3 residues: CSARRPDRYTEAFF. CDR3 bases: TGCAGTGCCCGGAGGCCGGACAGGTACACTGAAGCTTTCTTT.

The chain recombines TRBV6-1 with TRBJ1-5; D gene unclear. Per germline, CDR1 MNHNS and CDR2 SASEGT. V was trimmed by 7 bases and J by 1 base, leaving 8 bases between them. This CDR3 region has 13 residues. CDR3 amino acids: CASTRNSNQPQHF. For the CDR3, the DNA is TGTGCCAGCACGCGGAACAGCAATCAGCCCCAGCATTTT.

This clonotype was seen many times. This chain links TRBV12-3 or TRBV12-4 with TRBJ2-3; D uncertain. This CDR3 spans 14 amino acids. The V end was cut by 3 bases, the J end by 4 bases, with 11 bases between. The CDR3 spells CASSFSDPPDTQYF. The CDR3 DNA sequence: TGTGCCAGCAGTTTCTCGGACCCTCCAGATACGCAGTATTTT.

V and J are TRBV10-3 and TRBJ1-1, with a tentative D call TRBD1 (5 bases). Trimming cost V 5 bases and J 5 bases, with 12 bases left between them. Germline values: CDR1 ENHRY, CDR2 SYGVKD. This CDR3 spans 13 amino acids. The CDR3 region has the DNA TGTGCCATCAGTCCGGGGGGGGGGACTGAAGCTTTCTTT. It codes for CAISPGGGTEAFF.

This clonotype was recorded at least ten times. This CDR3 is CASSRNRELYQETQYF. For the CDR3, the DNA is TGCGCCAGCAGCCGTAACAGGGAATTGTACCAAGAGACCCAGTACTTC. The rearrangement links TRBV5-1 to TRBJ2-5; D is possibly TRBD1 (6 bases). The V gene lost 4 bases and the J gene lost 0 bases, with 16 bases spanning the gap. The CDR3 consists of 16 residues. The germline gives CDR1 SGHRS, CDR2 YFSETQ.

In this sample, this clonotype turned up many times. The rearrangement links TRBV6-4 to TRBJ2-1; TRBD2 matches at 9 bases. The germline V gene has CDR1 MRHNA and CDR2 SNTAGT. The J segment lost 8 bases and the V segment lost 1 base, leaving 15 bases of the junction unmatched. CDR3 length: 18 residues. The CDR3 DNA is TGTGCCAGCAGTGACTTAGGGGACTTGCGGGGGGGCGTCCATGAGCAGTTCTTC. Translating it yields CASSDLGDLRGGVHEQFF.

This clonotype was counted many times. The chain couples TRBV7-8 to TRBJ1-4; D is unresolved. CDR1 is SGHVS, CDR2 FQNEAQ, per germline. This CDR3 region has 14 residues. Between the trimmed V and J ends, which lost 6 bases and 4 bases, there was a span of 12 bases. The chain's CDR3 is CASSLSNVNEKLFF. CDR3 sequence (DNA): TGTGCCAGCAGTCTCAGCAATGTTAATGAAAAACTGTTTTTT.

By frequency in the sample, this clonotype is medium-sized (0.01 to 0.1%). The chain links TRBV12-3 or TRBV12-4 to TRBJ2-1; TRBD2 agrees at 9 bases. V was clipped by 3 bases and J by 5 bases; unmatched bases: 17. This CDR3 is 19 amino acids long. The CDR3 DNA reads TGTGCCAGCAGTTTCCCGCCCCTGCTCCGCGGGGGGGCGGACAATGAGCAGTTCTTC. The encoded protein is CASSFPPLLRGGADNEQFF.

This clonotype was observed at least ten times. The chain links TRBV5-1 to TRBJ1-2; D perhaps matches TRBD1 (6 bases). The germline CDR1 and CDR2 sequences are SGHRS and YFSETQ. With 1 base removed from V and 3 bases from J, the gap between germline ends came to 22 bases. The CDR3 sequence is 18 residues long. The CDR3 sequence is CASSLIWDISHADYGYTF. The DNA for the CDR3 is TGCGCCAGCAGCTTGATTTGGGACATCTCCCACGCGGACTATGGCTACACCTTC. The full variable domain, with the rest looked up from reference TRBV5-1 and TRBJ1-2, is KAGVTQTPRYLIKTRGQQVTLSCSPISGHRSVSWYQQTPGQGLQFLFEYFSETQRNKGNFPGRFSGRQFSNSRSEMNVSTLELGDSALYLCASSLIWDISHADYGYTFGSGTRLTVV.

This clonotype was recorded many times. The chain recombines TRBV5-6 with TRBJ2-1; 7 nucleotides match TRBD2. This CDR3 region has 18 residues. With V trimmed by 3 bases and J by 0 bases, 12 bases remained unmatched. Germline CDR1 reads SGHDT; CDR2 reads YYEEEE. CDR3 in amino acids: CASSSWGPGGGSYNEQFF. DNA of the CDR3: TGTGCCAGCAGCTCCTGGGGCCCGGGGGGTGGCTCCTACAATGAGCAGTTCTTC.

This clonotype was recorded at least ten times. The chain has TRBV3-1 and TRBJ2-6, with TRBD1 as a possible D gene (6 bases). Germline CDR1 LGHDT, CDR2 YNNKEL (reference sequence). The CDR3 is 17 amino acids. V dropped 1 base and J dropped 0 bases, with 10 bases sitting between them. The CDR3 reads CASSQGTVLSGANVLTF. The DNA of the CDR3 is TGTGCCAGCAGCCAAGGGACAGTCCTCTCTGGGGCCAACGTCCTGACTTTC. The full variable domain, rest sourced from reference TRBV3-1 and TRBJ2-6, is DTAVSQTPKYLVTQMGNDKSIKCEQNLGHDTMYWYKQDSKKFLKIMFSYNNKELIINETVPNRFSPKSPDKAHLNLHINSLELGDSAVYFCASSQGTVLSGANVLTFGAGSRLTVL.

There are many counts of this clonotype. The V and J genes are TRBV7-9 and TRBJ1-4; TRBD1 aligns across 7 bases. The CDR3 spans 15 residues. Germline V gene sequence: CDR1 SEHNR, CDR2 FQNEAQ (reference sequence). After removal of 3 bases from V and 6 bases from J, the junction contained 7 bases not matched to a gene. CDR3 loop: CASSLGGTADEKLFF. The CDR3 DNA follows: TGTGCCAGCAGCTTGGGGGGGACAGCTGATGAAAAACTGTTTTTT.

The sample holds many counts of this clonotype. CDR3 loop: CASSLSAGGQDTQYF. The CDR3 DNA is TGTGCCAGCAGCCTTTCAGCGGGGGGGCAGGATACGCAGTATTTT. The genes are TRBV9 and TRBJ2-3; 10 bases match TRBD2. Unmatched junction bases numbered 8, after V lost 4 bases and J lost 6 bases. Germline CDR1 SGDLS, CDR2 YYNGEE. The CDR3 runs 15 residues. Based on the CDR3 plus reference TRBV9 and TRBJ2-3, the full variable domain is DSGVTQTPKHLITATGQRVTLRCSPRSGDLSVYWYQQSLDQGLQFLIQYYNGEERAKGNILERFSAQQFPDLHSELNLSSLELGDSALYFCASSLSAGGQDTQYFGPGTRLTVL.

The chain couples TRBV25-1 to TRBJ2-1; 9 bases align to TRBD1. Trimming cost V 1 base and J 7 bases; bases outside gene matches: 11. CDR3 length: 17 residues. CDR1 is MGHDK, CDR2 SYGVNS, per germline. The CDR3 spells CASSESVYWTGVNEQFF. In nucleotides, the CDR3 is TGTGCCAGCAGTGAATCAGTATATTGGACAGGGGTTAATGAGCAGTTCTTC.

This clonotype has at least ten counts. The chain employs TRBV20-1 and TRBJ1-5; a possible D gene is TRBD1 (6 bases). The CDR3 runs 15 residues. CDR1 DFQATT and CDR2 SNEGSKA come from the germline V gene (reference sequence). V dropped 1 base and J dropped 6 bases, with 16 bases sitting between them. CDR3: CSARVQGPLGQPQHF. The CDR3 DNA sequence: TGCAGTGCTAGAGTACAGGGACCTCTGGGTCAGCCCCAGCATTTT.

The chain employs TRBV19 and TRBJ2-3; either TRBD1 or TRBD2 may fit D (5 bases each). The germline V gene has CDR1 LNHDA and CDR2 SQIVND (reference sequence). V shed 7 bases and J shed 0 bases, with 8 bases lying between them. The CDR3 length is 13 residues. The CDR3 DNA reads TGTGCCAGTACCCGGGACAGCACAGATACGCAGTATTTT. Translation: CASTRDSTDTQYF.

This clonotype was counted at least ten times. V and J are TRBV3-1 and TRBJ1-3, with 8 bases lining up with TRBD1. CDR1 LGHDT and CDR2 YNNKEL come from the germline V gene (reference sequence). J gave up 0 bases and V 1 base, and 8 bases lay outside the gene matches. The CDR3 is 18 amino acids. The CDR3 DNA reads TGTGCCAGCAGCCAAGTCAGGGCAGGGGGCGTCTCTGGAAACACCATATATTTT. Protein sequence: CASSQVRAGGVSGNTIYF.

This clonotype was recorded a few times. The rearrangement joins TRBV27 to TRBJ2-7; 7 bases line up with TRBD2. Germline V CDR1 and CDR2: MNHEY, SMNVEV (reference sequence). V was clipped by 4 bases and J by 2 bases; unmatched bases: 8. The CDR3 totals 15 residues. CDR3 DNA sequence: TGTGCCAGCAGTTCCTACGGACTAGGGACCTACGAGCAGTACTTC. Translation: CASSSYGLGTYEQYF.

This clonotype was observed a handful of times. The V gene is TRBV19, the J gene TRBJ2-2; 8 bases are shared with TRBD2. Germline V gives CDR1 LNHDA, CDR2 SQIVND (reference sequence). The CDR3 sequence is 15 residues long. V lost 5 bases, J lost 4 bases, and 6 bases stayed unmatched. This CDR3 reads CASSYLAGGTGELFF. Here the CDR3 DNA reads TGTGCCAGTAGTTATTTGGCGGGGGGCACCGGGGAGCTGTTTTTT.